The following is a TCR beta chain sequence with its context. Antigen unknown. Trimming took 7 bases from V and 3 from J; bases not matched to a gene: 6. This CDR3 comprises 14 residues. From germline, CDR1 is LNHDA and CDR2 SQIVND (reference sequence). Noted time point: week 35, safety follow-up. Each dose delivered 300 ug of mutant IDH1 20-mer peptide subcutaneously with imiquimod. New IDH1-mutant, ATRX-lost WHO grade 3 or 4 astrocytomas occurred in donors. Data came from immunoSEQ multiplex PCR; TCRdb stores just in-frame clones and leaves some out. The data contain roughly 54,000 clones, under 90% of them singletons. These data are taken from a study of a mutant IDH1 vaccine in newly diagnosed glioma.

The clonotype was recovered from a woman under 30 with glioma. This chain joins TRBV19 and TRBJ1-2; TRBD1 matches at 9 bases. The specimen comprised PBMCs, sampled from a glioma patient whose treatment included an IDH1 peptide vaccine. This chain's CDR3 is CASKSQGAYYGYTF. The CDR3 DNA follows: TGTGCCAGTAAATCACAGGGGGCTTACTATGGCTACACCTTC.